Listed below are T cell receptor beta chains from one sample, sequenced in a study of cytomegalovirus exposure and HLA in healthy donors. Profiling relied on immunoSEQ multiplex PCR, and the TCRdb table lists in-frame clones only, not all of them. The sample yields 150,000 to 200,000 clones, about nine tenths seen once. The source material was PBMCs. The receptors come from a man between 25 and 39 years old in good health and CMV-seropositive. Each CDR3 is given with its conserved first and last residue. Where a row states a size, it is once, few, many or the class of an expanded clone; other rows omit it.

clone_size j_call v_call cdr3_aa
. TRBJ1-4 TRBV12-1 CATRTGPGASDYEKLFF
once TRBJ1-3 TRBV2 CASSYTGPSGNTIYF
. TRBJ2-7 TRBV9 CASSLSDGYEQYF
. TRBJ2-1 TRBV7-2 CASSPSGLAGGVQFF
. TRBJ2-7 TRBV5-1 CASSSSRQGLYEQYF
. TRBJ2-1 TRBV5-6 CASSLWGTGSYNEQFF
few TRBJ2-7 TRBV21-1 CASKRGEVDESYEQYF
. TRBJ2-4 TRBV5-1 CASSLSGGGGKNIQYF
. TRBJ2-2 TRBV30 CAWGPGTGELFF
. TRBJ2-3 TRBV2 CATWGGDITDTQYF
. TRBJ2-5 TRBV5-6 CASSLAATGGRKTQYF
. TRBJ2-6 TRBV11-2 CASRIYGSKAGANVLTF
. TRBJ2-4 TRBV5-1 CASSSGTGGNIQYF
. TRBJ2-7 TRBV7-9 CASRPPGGGYGTYEQYF
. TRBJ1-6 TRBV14 CASSPQGATENSPLHF
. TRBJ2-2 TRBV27 CASSARQNTGELFF
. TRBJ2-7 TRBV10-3 CAISESSPQGPSREQYF
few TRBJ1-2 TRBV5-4 CASSLDSHYGYTF
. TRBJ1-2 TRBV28 CASSPPGQGAYYGYTF
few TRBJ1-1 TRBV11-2 CASSLIPGQINTEAFF
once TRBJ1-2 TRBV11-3 CASSLVGYGYTF
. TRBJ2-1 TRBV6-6 CASSYRGSSYNEQFF
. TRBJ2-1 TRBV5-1 CASSFGGITKPYNEQFF
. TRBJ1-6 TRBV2 CASSLFYRDYNSPLHF
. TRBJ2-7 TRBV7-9 CASSLSLGGEQYF
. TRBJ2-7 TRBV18 CASSPSREFVYEQYF
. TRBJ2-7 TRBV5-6 CASSLGGSFSPYEQYF
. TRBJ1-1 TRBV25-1 CASSVGGNTEAFF
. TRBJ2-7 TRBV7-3 CASSALGGGTSYEQYF
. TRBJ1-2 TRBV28 CASSSREVYGYTF
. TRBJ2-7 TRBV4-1 CASSLSQGGYEQYF
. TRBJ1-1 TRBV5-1 CASSLDTRNTEAFF
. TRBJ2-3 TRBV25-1 CASSIDDTQYF
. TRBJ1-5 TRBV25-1 CASSPGQYNQPQHF
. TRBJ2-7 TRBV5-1 CASSLGGHEQYF
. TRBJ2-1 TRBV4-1 CASSRIATMNEEQFF
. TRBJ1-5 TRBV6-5 CASREGTGRNQPQHF
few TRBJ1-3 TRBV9 CASSALGSGSGNTIYF
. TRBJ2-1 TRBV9 CASSVVGVAYNEQFF
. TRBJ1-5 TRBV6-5 CASSYSATGGGQPQHF
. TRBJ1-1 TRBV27 CASSQGTDAEAFF
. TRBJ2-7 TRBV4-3 CASSQGLTSGEQYF
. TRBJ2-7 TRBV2 CASSAWVGEQYF
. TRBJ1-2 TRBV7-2 CASSLLNHGYTF
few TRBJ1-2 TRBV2 CASSDRGTPGGYTF
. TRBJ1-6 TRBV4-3 CASSSDRTIYNSPLHF
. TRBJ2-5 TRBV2 CASRGVRERNQETQYF
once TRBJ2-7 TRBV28 CASSLNLAVYEQYF
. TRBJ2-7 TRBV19 CASTGTGAYEQYF
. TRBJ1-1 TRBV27 CASSFIISATEAFF
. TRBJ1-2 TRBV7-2 CASSLGVTAGNSYGYTF
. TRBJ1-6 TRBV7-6 CASSPSFRTGPLHF
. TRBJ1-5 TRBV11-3 CASSAGTSQPQHF
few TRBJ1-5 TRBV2 CASSQEIDQPQHF
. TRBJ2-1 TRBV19 CASRYGGGGEQFF